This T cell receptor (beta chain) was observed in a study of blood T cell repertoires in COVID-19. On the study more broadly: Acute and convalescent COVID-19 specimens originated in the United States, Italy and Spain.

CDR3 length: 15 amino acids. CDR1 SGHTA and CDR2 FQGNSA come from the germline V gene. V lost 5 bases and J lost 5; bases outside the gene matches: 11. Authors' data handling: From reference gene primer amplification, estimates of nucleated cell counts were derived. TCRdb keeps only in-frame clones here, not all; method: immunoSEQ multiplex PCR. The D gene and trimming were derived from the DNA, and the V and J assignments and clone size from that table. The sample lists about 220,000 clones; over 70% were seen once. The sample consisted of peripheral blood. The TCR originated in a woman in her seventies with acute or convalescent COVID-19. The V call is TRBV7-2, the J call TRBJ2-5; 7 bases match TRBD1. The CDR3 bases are TGTGCCAGCAGCCTCAGGACAGGTAGAGGGGAGACCCAGTACTTC. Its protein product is CASSLRTGRGETQYF. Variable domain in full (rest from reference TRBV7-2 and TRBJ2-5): GAGVSQSPSNKVTEKGKDVELRCDPISGHTALYWYRQSLGQGLEFLIYFQGNSAPDKSGLPSDRFSAERTGGSVSTLTIQRTQQEDSAVYLCASSLRTGRGETQYFGPGTRLLVL.